This TCR beta chain was documented in a study of vaccination effects on CD4 cells after COVID-19. Findings of the study overall: Marked clonal contraction was seen in infection- and vaccine-induced clones late after vaccination. Limitations: small convalescent group and missing early post-infection timepoints. In healthy vaccinees, only 1 of 255 vaccine-induced clones cross-reacted with common cold coronaviruses.

Repertoires were generated with immunoSEQ multiplex PCR, while TCRdb's copy carries only in-frame clones and drops some. The sample includes approximately 12,000 clones, less than 75% of them seen just once. Antigen-specific CD4+ T cells were first expanded with viral peptide pools by the ViraFEST assay and only then sequenced. Cells that had been cultured for nine to eleven days were the source of isolated CD4+ T cells. Two doses of either BNT162b2 or mRNA-1273 were given to each participant. After two million PBMC were placed in each well, they were cultured with 8.5 to 10 IU/ml IL-2 and about 10 ug/ml peptides. V was pared by 6 bases and J by 2 bases, with 7 bases of the junction left unmatched. The CDR3 covers 15 residues. Germline V gives CDR1 LNHDA, CDR2 SQIVND (reference sequence). This clone was recorded only once. What it binds is not known.

This clonotype originated in a human donor who received a COVID-19 vaccine. This specimen was CD4+ T cells from PBMCs cultured with SARS-CoV-2 spike peptides, taken after COVID-19 vaccination. The V and J genes are TRBV19 and TRBJ1-2, with TRBD1 matching over 9 bases. CDR3 nucleotides: TGTGCCAGTAGCACAACAGGGGGCCGAAACTATGGCTACACCTTC. Protein product: CASSTTGGRNYGYTF.